This TCR beta chain was retrieved from a study of blood T cell repertoires in COVID-19. Study-wide background: PBMCs, B-cell-depleted T cells, or T cells provided the cDNA or gDNA that made up the material.

Sequencing was performed with immunoSEQ multiplex PCR; in TCRdb, only in-frame clones are kept and a portion is missing. The profile shows some 180,000 clones, about nine tenths of them singletons. This CDR3 is built from 20 residues. J gave up 0 bases and V 3 bases, and 17 bases lay outside the gene matches. Germline lookup yields CDR1 SQVTM and CDR2 ANQGSEA. The source of this sequence is a man aged 50 to 59 with acute or convalescent COVID-19. Input material: peripheral blood. This chain uses TRBV29-1 with TRBJ2-1; 10 bases are shared with TRBD2. The CDR3 here is CSVEGGLAGDTRSSYNEQFF. The CDR3 nucleotides are TGCAGCGTTGAGGGGGGGCTAGCGGGAGACACGAGGAGCTCCTACAATGAGCAGTTCTTC.